This TCR beta chain comes out of a study of technical replicates of blood from a handful of donors. Profiling relied on immunoSEQ multiplex PCR, and the TCRdb table lists in-frame clones only, not all of them. The sample includes tens of thousands of clones, 95% to 96% of them seen just once. This sequence originates from a human donor in good health. The material sequenced was T cells isolated from PBMCs.

DNA for the CDR3: TGTGCCAGCAGTAGACACCTCGGTGAGCAGTTCTTC. Amino acid sequence: CASSRHLGEQFF. J is TRBJ2-1 and V is TRBV6-5; D gene ambiguous. The CDR3 spans 12 residues. Germline assignment: CDR1 MNHEY and CDR2 SVGAGI. Trimming shortened V by 5 bases and J by 9 bases, and 11 bases separated the two germline ends.